These 2 T cell receptor beta chains came from one sample sequenced in a study of cytomegalovirus exposure and HLA in healthy donors. PCR employed 60 Vbeta and 13 Jbeta primers. Using immunoSEQ multiplex PCR, the repertoire was profiled, and TCRdb retains in-frame clones only, with some absent. The data contain 60,000 to 65,000 clones, around 87% of them seen just once; the ten biggest clones take up about 1.5%. The sequenced sample consisted of PBMCs. These TCRs come from a man between 18 and 29 years old in good health and CMV-seronegative.

The chain joins TRBV18 to TRBJ1-1; D ambiguous. The V and J ends lost 3 bases and 1 base respectively, with 9 bases between them. The V gene's germline CDR1 is KGHSH and CDR2 LQKENI. This CDR3 contains 14 residues. The CDR3 protein is CASSPLSGNTEAFF. The CDR3 DNA follows: TGTGCCAGCTCACCCCTCTCCGGGAACACTGAAGCTTTCTTT.

This chain uses TRBV29-1 with TRBJ2-7; no clear D gene. CDR3 length: 10 residues. The germline V and J ends were trimmed by 6 bases and 5 bases, with 8 bases remaining between them. Germline V lookup: CDR1 SQVTM, CDR2 ANQGSEA. The CDR3 reads CSVGSDEQYF. The CDR3 DNA follows: TGCAGCGTCGGGTCGGACGAGCAGTACTTC.